Listed below are T cell receptor beta chains from one sample, sequenced in a study of shared clonotypes between healthy human individuals. Generated by immunoSEQ multiplex PCR, the TCRdb table keeps only in-frame clones and is missing some. Of roughly 1,100,000 clones in the sample, 70% to 80% were seen once. Sequencing was performed on memory CD4+ T cells sorted from blood. These receptor sequences come from a man aged 18 to 30 in good health. Both conserved end residues are part of each CDR3. The order of the fields is V gene, clone size, D gene, J gene, CDR3 protein, CDR3 DNA. A D gene is named only where the DNA matches it firmly. A clone size is listed for some rows: how often the clone was seen (once, few, many), or a class if it is expanded.

TRBV9	NA	NA	TRBJ1-2	CASTHGGNYGYTF	TGTGCCAGCACCCACGGGGGTAACTATGGCTACACCTTC
TRBV7-9	NA	TRBD2	TRBJ2-1	CASSLEAGGRNEQFF	TGTGCCAGCAGCTTAGAGGCGGGGGGGCGGAATGAGCAGTTCTTC
TRBV10-2	NA	NA	TRBJ2-7	CANSALGEQYF	TGCGCCAACAGTGCCCTCGGCGAGCAGTACTTC
TRBV5-1	NA	NA	TRBJ1-3	CASSVSRDSGNTIYF	TGCGCCAGCAGCGTCTCCCGGGACTCTGGAAACACCATATATTTT
TRBV27	NA	NA	TRBJ2-7	CASRLDSSLSYEQYF	TGTGCCAGCAGATTGGACAGTTCCCTTTCCTACGAGCAGTACTTC
TRBV5-1	NA	TRBD2	TRBJ2-1	CASSPPAGGPDNEQFF	TGCGCCAGCAGCCCCCCAGCGGGAGGGCCAGACAATGAGCAGTTCTTC
TRBV12-5	NA	TRBD1	TRBJ1-1	CASGLGTGFEAFF	TGTGCTAGTGGTTTGGGGACAGGGTTTGAAGCTTTCTTT
TRBV7-6	NA	NA	TRBJ2-5	CASSSLIETQYF	TGTGCCAGCAGCTCCCTGATAGAGACCCAGTACTTC
TRBV6-1	NA	TRBD1	TRBJ1-2	CASSTGDLYGYTF	TGTGCCAGCAGTACAGGGGATCTCTATGGCTACACCTTC
TRBV7-9	NA	TRBD2	TRBJ2-1	CASSTGLAGPNEQFF	TGTGCCAGCAGCACGGGACTAGCGGGACCCAATGAGCAGTTCTTC
TRBV6-1	few	NA	TRBJ2-1	CASSEAIAGSLNSPQFF	TGTGCCAGCAGTGAAGCGATAGCAGGGTCCCTTAATTCCCCCCAGTTCTTC
TRBV4-3	NA	NA	TRBJ2-1	CASSQEQYSYNEQFF	TGCGCCAGCAGCCAAGAACAGTACTCCTACAATGAGCAGTTCTTC
TRBV9	NA	NA	TRBJ2-3	CASSVDPGSTDTQYF	TGTGCCAGCAGCGTAGACCCGGGAAGCACAGATACGCAGTATTTT
TRBV29-1	NA	NA	TRBJ2-1	CSVRGGGAGQTYNEQFF	TGCAGCGTCCGAGGAGGGGGCGCGGGACAGACTTACAATGAGCAGTTCTTC
TRBV7-2	few	NA	TRBJ2-3	CASSLARDTQYF	TGTGCCAGCAGCTTAGCGAGAGATACGCAGTATTTT
TRBV7-6	NA	NA	TRBJ2-7	CASSLGRQLEQYF	TGTGCCAGCAGCTTAGGCAGGCAGCTTGAGCAGTACTTC
TRBV6-6	NA	TRBD1	TRBJ1-2	CASTFKDRATGYTF	TGTGCCAGCACTTTCAAGGACAGGGCGACTGGCTACACCTTC
TRBV27	NA	TRBD1	TRBJ1-2	CASKISGGGYTF	TGTGCCAGCAAGATCTCAGGGGGTGGCTACACCTTC
TRBV5-6	many	NA	TRBJ2-7	CASSRWKEHYEQYF	TGTGCCAGCAGCCGTTGGAAGGAACACTACGAGCAGTACTTC
TRBV5-1	NA	NA	TRBJ2-7	CASSLGVFLGSSYEQYF	TGCGCCAGCAGCTTGGGAGTATTTCTGGGGAGCTCCTACGAGCAGTACTTC
TRBV13	NA	NA	TRBJ2-1	CASSPNFRGSESFF	TGTGCCAGCAGCCCCAACTTCCGGGGGAGCGAGTCCTTCTTC
TRBV15	NA	TRBD1	TRBJ1-2	CATSSPRTGDYGYTF	TGTGCCACCAGCTCTCCCAGGACAGGAGATTATGGCTACACCTTC
TRBV30	NA	NA	TRBJ1-6	CAWSVFRGNSPLHF	TGTGCCTGGAGTGTTTTCAGGGGTAATTCACCCCTCCACTTT
TRBV5-1	NA	NA	TRBJ1-4	CASSQVLNEKLFF	TGCGCCAGCAGCCAGGTCCTTAATGAAAAACTGTTTTTT
TRBV5-1	NA	TRBD2	TRBJ2-5	CASSQGSLAGAETQYF	TGCGCCAGCAGTCAGGGAAGCTTAGCGGGAGCAGAGACCCAGTACTTC
TRBV4-3	NA	TRBD2	TRBJ2-1	CASSQISGRAGNEQFF	TGCGCCAGCAGCCAAATTAGCGGGAGGGCGGGGAATGAGCAGTTCTTC
TRBV2	NA	NA	TRBJ2-7	CASSTDSIAYEQYF	TGTGCCAGCAGTACAGATTCTATAGCCTACGAGCAGTACTTC
TRBV2	few	NA	TRBJ1-6	CASKYSENSPLHF	TGTGCCAGCAAATACAGCGAGAATTCACCCCTCCACTTT
TRBV5-1	few	NA	TRBJ1-2	CASSPGSGSGGYTF	TGCGCCAGCAGCCCCGGGTCCGGATCCGGTGGCTACACCTTC
TRBV28	NA	NA	TRBJ2-7	CASRGFYEQYF	TGTGCCAGCAGGGGGTTCTACGAGCAGTACTTC